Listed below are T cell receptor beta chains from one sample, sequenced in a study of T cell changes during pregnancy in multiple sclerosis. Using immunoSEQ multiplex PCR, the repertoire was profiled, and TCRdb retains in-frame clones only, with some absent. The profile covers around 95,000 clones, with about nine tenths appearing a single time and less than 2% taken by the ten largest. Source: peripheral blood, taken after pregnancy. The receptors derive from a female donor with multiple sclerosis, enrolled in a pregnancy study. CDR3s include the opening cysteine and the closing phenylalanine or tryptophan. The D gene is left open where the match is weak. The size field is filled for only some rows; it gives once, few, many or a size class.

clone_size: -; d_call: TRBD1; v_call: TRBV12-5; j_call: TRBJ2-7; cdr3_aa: CASGSGQGAAYEQYF; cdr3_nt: TGTGCTAGTGGCTCCGGACAGGGGGCGGCCTACGAGCAGTACTTC
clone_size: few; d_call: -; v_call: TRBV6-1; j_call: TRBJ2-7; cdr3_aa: CASSGRGSSYEQYF; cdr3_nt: TGTGCCAGCAGTGGCAGGGGATCGTCCTACGAGCAGTACTTC
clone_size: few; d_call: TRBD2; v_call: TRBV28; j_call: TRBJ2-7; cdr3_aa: CASTGTSLYYEQYF; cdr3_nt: TGTGCCAGCACCGGGACTAGCCTATACTACGAGCAGTACTTC
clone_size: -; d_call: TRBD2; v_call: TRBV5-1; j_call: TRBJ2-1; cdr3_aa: CASSLSGDYNEQFF; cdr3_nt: TGCGCCAGCAGCTTAAGCGGGGATTACAATGAGCAGTTCTTC
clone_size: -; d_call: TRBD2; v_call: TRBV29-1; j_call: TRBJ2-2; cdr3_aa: CSVGAGGYGTPTGELFF; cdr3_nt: TGCAGCGTTGGTGCGGGGGGGTATGGGACTCCTACCGGGGAGCTGTTTTTT
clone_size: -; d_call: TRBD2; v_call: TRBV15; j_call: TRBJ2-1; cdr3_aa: CATSRGTSGSNEQFF; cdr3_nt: TGTGCCACCAGCAGAGGGACTAGCGGGAGCAATGAGCAGTTCTTC
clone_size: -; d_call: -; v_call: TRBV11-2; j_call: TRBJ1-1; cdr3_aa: CASSQTHGRDTEAFF; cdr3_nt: TGTGCCAGCAGTCAGACCCACGGCAGGGACACTGAAGCTTTCTTT
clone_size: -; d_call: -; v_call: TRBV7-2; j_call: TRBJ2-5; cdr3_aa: CASSRRLDGQETQYF; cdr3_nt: TGTGCCAGCAGCAGGCGACTAGATGGTCAGGAGACCCAGTACTTC
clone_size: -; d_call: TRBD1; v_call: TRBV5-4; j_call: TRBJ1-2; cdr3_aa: CASSHRQGRDGYTF; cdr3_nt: TGTGCCAGCAGCCACCGACAGGGCCGGGACGGCTACACCTTC
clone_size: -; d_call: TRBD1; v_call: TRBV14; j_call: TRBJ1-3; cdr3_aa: CASSQRDRRDTIYF; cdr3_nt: TGTGCCAGCAGCCAAAGGGACAGGAGAGACACCATATATTTT
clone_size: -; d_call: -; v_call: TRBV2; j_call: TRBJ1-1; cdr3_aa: CASSVNTEAFF; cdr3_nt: TGTGCCAGCAGCGTGAACACTGAAGCTTTCTTT
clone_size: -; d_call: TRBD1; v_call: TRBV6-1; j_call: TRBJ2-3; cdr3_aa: CASSPRTGSTDTQYF; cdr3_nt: TGTGCCAGCAGTCCCCGGACAGGTAGCACAGATACGCAGTATTTT
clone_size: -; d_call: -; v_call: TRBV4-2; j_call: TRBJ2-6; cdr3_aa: CASSQLPIASGANVLTF; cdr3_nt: TGTGCCAGCAGCCAGCTCCCCATAGCTTCCGGGGCCAACGTCCTGACTTTC
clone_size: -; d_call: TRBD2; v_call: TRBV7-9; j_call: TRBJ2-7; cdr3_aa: CASSLVAGAQSEQYF; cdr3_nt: TGTGCCAGCAGCTTAGTAGCGGGAGCACAGAGCGAGCAGTACTTC
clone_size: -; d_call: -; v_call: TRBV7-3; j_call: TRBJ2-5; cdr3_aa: CASSAAGPVGGTQYF; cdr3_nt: TGTGCCAGCAGCGCGGCAGGACCGGTCGGAGGAACCCAGTACTTC
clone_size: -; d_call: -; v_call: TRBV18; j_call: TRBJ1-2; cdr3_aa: CASSPSQGYGYTF; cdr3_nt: TGTGCCAGCTCACCGTCTCAGGGGTATGGCTACACCTTC
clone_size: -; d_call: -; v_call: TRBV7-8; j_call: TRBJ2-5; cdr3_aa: CASRKVVVWLGQETQYF; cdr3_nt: TGTGCCAGCAGAAAAGTTGTCGTCTGGCTAGGTCAAGAGACCCAGTACTTC
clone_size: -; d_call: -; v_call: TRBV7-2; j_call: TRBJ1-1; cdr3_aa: CASSLASRKLYTEAFF; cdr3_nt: TGTGCCAGCAGCTTAGCTTCTCGGAAACTATACACTGAAGCTTTCTTT